What follows are 23 T cell receptor beta chains derived from one specimen sequenced in a study of blood T cell repertoires in COVID-19. The repertoire was sequenced with immunoSEQ multiplex PCR; TCRdb's copy has only in-frame clones and lacks some. Here the sample spans about 160,000 clones, around 93% being singletons. The sample was peripheral blood. The receptors shown here come from a woman between 45 and 60 years old with acute or convalescent COVID-19.

The CDR3 sequence: CASRPTTAAGAYEQYF. The DNA for the CDR3 is TGTGCCAGCAGGCCGACGACTGCAGCCGGGGCCTACGAGCAGTACTTC. The rearrangement uses TRBV25-1 and TRBJ2-7; D is possibly TRBD2 (5 bases). The ends were cut back, 6 bases at V and 2 bases at J, with 20 bases in the middle. From germline, CDR1 is MGHDK and CDR2 SYGVNS. This CDR3 spans 16 amino acids.

This clone was counted only a few times. The chain carries TRBV5-6 and TRBJ1-2, with 7 bases identical to TRBD1. The V and J ends lost 5 bases and 5 bases, in that order; junction bases with no gene match: 24. Looked up from germline, CDR1 is SGHDT and CDR2 is YYEEEE. The CDR3 sequence is 19 residues long. The CDR3 DNA reads as TGTGCCAGCAGTTTAGGGCCCAAAACAGGGGTCACACCAGTATATGGCTACACCTTC. It specifies CASSLGPKTGVTPVYGYTF.

The sample holds a few counts of this clone. The chain uses TRBV19 and TRBJ1-1; 8 positions agree with TRBD1. Trimming took 3 bases from V and 7 from J; bases not matched to a gene: 7. CDR3 length: 14 amino acids. CDR1 and CDR2 (germline): LNHDA, SQIVND (reference sequence). The CDR3 is CASSMDREGSEAFF. In DNA, the CDR3 is TGTGCCAGTAGTATGGACAGGGAGGGGAGTGAAGCTTTCTTT. The full variable domain, rest sourced from reference TRBV19 and TRBJ1-1, is DGGITQSPKYLFRKEGQNVTLSCEQNLNHDAMYWYRQDPGQGLRLIYYSQIVNDFQKGDIAEGYSVSREKKESFPLTVTSAQKNPTAFYLCASSMDREGSEAFFGQGTRLTVV.

This clone was seen more than once but under ten times. The chain has TRBV10-3 and TRBJ1-2, with 11 bases identical to TRBD1. V lost 10 bases to trimming and J lost 8 bases; unmatched junction nucleotides: 15. The CDR3 has 15 amino acids. The germline CDR1 and CDR2 sequences are ENHRY and SYGVKD. CDR3 nucleotides: TGTGCCACCATTCCGGGACAGGGGGTAGAAAAGGGCTACACCTTC. This codes for CATIPGQGVEKGYTF.

As DNA, the CDR3 is TGCGCCAGCAGCTTCGTACAGGCTAACTATGGCTACACCTTC. This translates into CASSFVQANYGYTF. This sequence joins TRBV5-1 and TRBJ1-2; maybe TRBD1 (5 bases). There are 14 residues in the CDR3. The ends were cut back, 2 bases at V and 0 bases at J, with 8 bases in the middle. Looked up from germline, CDR1 is SGHRS and CDR2 is YFSETQ.

This CDR3 is CASSLRVRAGLHNEQFF. CDR3 bases: TGTGCCAGCAGTTTAAGGGTACGAGCGGGGCTACACAATGAGCAGTTCTTC. The rearrangement uses TRBV27 and TRBJ2-1, with 7 bases fitting TRBD2. The germline V gene has CDR1 MNHEY and CDR2 SMNVEV (reference sequence). Unmatched junction bases numbered 12, after V lost 2 bases and J lost 5 bases. The CDR3 is 17 residues long.

The chain combines TRBV2 with TRBJ1-5; TRBD1 matches at 7 bases. V shed 2 bases, J shed 3 bases, and the junction held 7 bases outside the gene matches. The CDR3 has 16 residues. Germline values: CDR1 SNHLY, CDR2 FYNNEI. The CDR3 loop reads CASSERRGLDNQPQHF. The CDR3 coding sequence is TGTGCCAGCAGTGAAAGGAGGGGGCTGGACAATCAGCCCCAGCATTTT.

The V gene is TRBV7-9, the J gene TRBJ2-2, with 10 bases that match TRBD1. Germline CDR1 reads SEHNR; CDR2 reads FQNEAQ (reference sequence). The V gene end was trimmed by 7 bases and the J gene end by 6 bases; junction bases not matched to a gene: 11. The CDR3 totals 16 residues. The CDR3 coding sequence is TGTGCCAGCACCCCGGGGGACAGGGGACGGGCCGGGGAGCTGTTTTTT. Its translation: CASTPGDRGRAGELFF.

The rearrangement uses TRBV5-1 and TRBJ2-3; D might be TRBD1 (6 bases). The CDR3 loop spans 16 amino acids. V was clipped by 0 bases and J by 2 bases, with 13 bases between them. From germline, CDR1 is SGHRS and CDR2 YFSETQ. CDR3 in DNA: TGCGCCAGCAGCTTGGGACAGGATAACCCCACAGATACGCAGTATTTT. Its translation is CASSLGQDNPTDTQYF.

The genes are TRBV19 and TRBJ2-2; D is uncertain. Germline V gene lookup returns CDR1 LNHDA and CDR2 SQIVND (reference sequence). The CDR3 has 16 residues. V lost 3 bases, J lost 0 bases, and 11 bases lay in between. The CDR3 reads CASSIMGSPNTGELFF. CDR3 DNA: TGTGCCAGTAGTATCATGGGCAGCCCGAACACCGGGGAGCTGTTTTTT.

The chain couples TRBV9 to TRBJ1-3; the D gene is possibly TRBD1 (6 bases). Looked up from germline, CDR1 is SGDLS and CDR2 is YYNGEE. Trimming removed 1 base at V and 0 bases at J, with 17 bases between. The CDR3 length is 18 residues. As DNA, the CDR3 is TGTGCCAGCAGCGTACCTATTCCACAGGGTTTCTCTGGAAACACCATATATTTT. Protein: CASSVPIPQGFSGNTIYF. Drawing the rest from reference TRBV9 and TRBJ1-3, the complete variable domain is DSGVTQTPKHLITATGQRVTLRCSPRSGDLSVYWYQQSLDQGLQFLIQYYNGEERAKGNILERFSAQQFPDLHSELNLSSLELGDSALYFCASSVPIPQGFSGNTIYFGEGSWLTVV.

This clone showed up just a few times. The V gene is TRBV27, the J gene TRBJ2-7, with D uncertain. Germline V gives CDR1 MNHEY, CDR2 SMNVEV (reference sequence). The CDR3 covers 17 residues. The ends were cut back, 5 bases at V and 6 bases at J, with 26 bases in the middle. As DNA, the CDR3 is TGTGCCAGCAGTCCCCAGCCCCCGACAAAGTGGGTTCCCGAGCAGTACTTC. It encodes CASSPQPPTKWVPEQYF.

CDR3 region: CASSVVQDYGYTF. CDR3 nucleotide sequence: TGTGCCAGCAGCGTAGTCCAGGACTATGGCTACACCTTC. The J gene is TRBJ1-2, the V gene TRBV9; D call uncertain. From germline, CDR1 is SGDLS and CDR2 YYNGEE. The V and J ends lost 0 bases and 3 bases respectively, with 6 bases between them. This CDR3 has 13 residues.

The chain links TRBV7-9 to TRBJ1-5, with 7 bases fitting TRBD1. This CDR3 is 15 amino acids long. The germline V gene encodes CDR1 SEHNR and CDR2 FQNEAQ (reference sequence). The V gene end was trimmed by 4 bases and the J gene end by 3 bases; junction bases not matched to a gene: 6. CDR3 sequence reads: CASSSIGTDNQPQHF. CDR3 nucleotides: TGTGCCAGCAGCTCGATCGGGACAGACAATCAGCCCCAGCATTTT. The whole variable domain, remainder taken from reference TRBV7-9 and TRBJ1-5, is DTGVSQNPRHKITKRGQNVTFRCDPISEHNRLYWYRQTLGQGPEFLTYFQNEAQLEKSRLLSDRFSAERPKGSFSTLEIQRTEQGDSAMYLCASSSIGTDNQPQHFGDGTRLSIL.

The V and J genes are TRBV10-1 and TRBJ2-2; a weak D match, TRBD2 (6 bases). This CDR3 has 14 amino acids. Germline-derived CDR1 and CDR2 are WNHNN and SYGVQD (reference sequence). Trimming took 8 bases from V and 5 from J, leaving 15 bases between them. The DNA for the CDR3 is TGCGCCAGCTCCCGAGGTGGGGGGACCGGGGAGCTGTTTTTT. This sequence encodes CASSRGGGTGELFF.

This sequence joins TRBV19 and TRBJ1-3; tentatively, D is TRBD1 (5 bases). The germline V and J ends were trimmed by 7 bases and 8 bases, with 12 bases remaining between them. Germline V gene sequence: CDR1 LNHDA, CDR2 SQIVND (reference sequence). CDR3 length equals 12 residues. Here the CDR3 reads CASTSWGDTIYF. CDR3 bases: TGTGCCAGTACGTCCTGGGGGGACACCATATATTTT.

The chain combines TRBV18 with TRBJ2-7, with D maybe TRBD1 (6 bases). The germline V and J ends were trimmed by 4 bases and 6 bases, with 31 bases remaining between them. CDR3 length: 19 amino acids. CDR1 and CDR2 from the germline V gene are KGHSH and LQKENI. Written as DNA, the CDR3 is TGTGCCAGCTCACTCTCCTCCCTAGGAGAGGACAGAGCTTTGACCGAGCAGTACTTC. Encoded protein: CASSLSSLGEDRALTEQYF.

This CDR3 is CASSPGTGLITGELFF. The DNA for the CDR3 is TGTGCCAGCAGCCCAGGGACGGGACTTATAACCGGGGAGCTGTTTTTT. The rearrangement joins TRBV9 to TRBJ2-2; TRBD2 might be the D (6 bases). The CDR3 length is 16 residues. Trimming shortened V by 4 bases and J by 5 bases, and 18 bases separated the two germline ends. CDR1 is SGDLS, CDR2 YYNGEE, per germline.

This clone was seen repeatedly, ten times or more. The rearrangement joins TRBV12-3 or TRBV12-4 to TRBJ1-5, with D tentatively TRBD1 (5 bases). This CDR3 contains 13 residues. V gave up 2 bases and J gave up 7 bases, with 9 bases separating them. The CDR3 protein is CASSLQGEQPQHF. The CDR3, as DNA: TGTGCCAGCAGTTTACAGGGCGAGCAGCCCCAGCATTTT.

CDR3 protein: CASSLRTGTGEKLFF. The DNA of the CDR3 is TGCGCCAGCAGCTTGAGGACAGGGACTGGTGAAAAACTGTTTTTT. This chain connects TRBV5-1 to TRBJ1-4, with TRBD1 matching over 8 bases. The CDR3 loop spans 15 amino acids. The trim removed 1 base at V and 7 bases at J, leaving 6 bases unmatched. Looked up from germline, CDR1 is SGHRS and CDR2 is YFSETQ.

The rearrangement uses TRBV6-1 and TRBJ1-3; D might be TRBD1 (5 bases). The V end lost 3 bases, the J end lost 3 bases, and 12 bases lay between the germline ends. CDR3 length: 15 residues. Germline-derived CDR1 and CDR2 are MNHNS and SASEGT. CDR3 protein: CASSDSMGGGNTIYF. The CDR3 DNA reads TGTGCCAGCAGTGATAGCATGGGGGGTGGAAACACCATATATTTT.

The CDR3 DNA sequence: TGTGCCAGCACCTACAGGGAGCAGCCCCAGCATTTT. This encodes CASTYREQPQHF. This rearrangement joins TRBV12-3 or TRBV12-4 to TRBJ1-5; weak D call: TRBD1 (6 bases). The CDR3 consists of 12 residues. Trimming removed 7 bases from V and 7 bases from J, with 11 bases in between.

V usage is TRBV19 and J usage is TRBJ1-4, with TRBD1 identical over 9 bases. The germline V gene has CDR1 LNHDA and CDR2 SQIVND (reference sequence). The CDR3 length is 14 residues. Trimming cost V 3 bases and J 7 bases; bases outside gene matches: 3. The CDR3 here is CASSIETGGEKLFF. The CDR3, as DNA: TGTGCCAGTAGTATCGAGACAGGGGGTGAAAAACTGTTTTTT.